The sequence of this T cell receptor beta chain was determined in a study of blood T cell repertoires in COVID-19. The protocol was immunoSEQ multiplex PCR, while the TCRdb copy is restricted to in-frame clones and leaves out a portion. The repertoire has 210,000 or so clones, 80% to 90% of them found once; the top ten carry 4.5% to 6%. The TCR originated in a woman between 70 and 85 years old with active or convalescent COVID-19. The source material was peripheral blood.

The CDR3 nucleotides are TGTGCCACCAGCAGAGAGACTGGTTTAAATGAGCAGTTCTTC. Translation: CATSRETGLNEQFF. The V call is TRBV15, the J call TRBJ2-1; D gene unclear. The CDR3 is 14 residues long. Germline lookup yields CDR1 LNHNV and CDR2 YYDKDF (reference sequence). The V end lost 0 bases, the J end lost 7 bases, and 10 bases lay between the germline ends.